This TCR beta chain is drawn from a study of blood T cell repertoires in COVID-19. In the study overall: Samples taken during acute and convalescent COVID-19 were collected in the United States, Italy and Spain.

The germline V gene has CDR1 GTSNPN and CDR2 SVGIG (reference sequence). Trimming cost V 4 bases and J 4 bases, with 10 bases left between them. CDR3 length: 12 residues. Sequencing was performed with immunoSEQ multiplex PCR; in TCRdb, only in-frame clones are kept and a portion is missing. This sample has some 190,000 clones; approximately 89% occur once, and the top ten carry approximately 2.1%. In assigning cohorts, the study relied on participant-reported clinical history. Sequenced material: PBMCs or T cells enriched from blood (not recorded which). The receptor was derived from a woman aged 40 to 50 with acute COVID-19. The genes are TRBV30 and TRBJ1-1; possibly TRBD1 for D (5 bases). The CDR3 region is CAWIRGGTEAFF. The CDR3 DNA reads as TGTGCCTGGATCCGGGGGGGCACTGAAGCTTTCTTT.